The clone carrying this TCR beta chain was seen a few times. Its target is not known. These data are taken from a study of regulatory T cells in long-lasting Graves disease. Construction of the TCR beta libraries employed iRepertoire HTBI primers in conjunction with Arm-PCR of CDR3 regions. TCRdb used MiXCR to reprocess the multiplex PCR reads, holding one entry per CDR3 protein. Of around 400,000 distinct CDR3 sequences in the sample, 15% to 17% are singletons; the top ten hold 22%. CDR1 and CDR2 (germline): LNHDA, SQIVND (reference sequence). CDR3 length: 15 amino acids. Between the trimmed V and J ends, which lost 5 bases and 1 base, there was a span of 14 bases. Stated time point: newly diagnosed GD, antithyroid drugs for less than 3 months. The TCR library was made from RNA extracted from PBMCs. Study-wide points: Segments TRBV28, TRBJ1-2 and TRBJ2-5 showed preferential usage in persistent disease.

This sequence was found in a female donor with Graves disease. The chain couples TRBV19 to TRBJ2-5; D is possibly TRBD1 or TRBD2 (5 bases each). The sample in question was peripheral blood mononuclear cells (PBMCs), obtained at new diagnosis, from a patient treated with antithyroid drugs. The CDR3 protein is CASSARSRGQETQYF. The CDR3, as DNA: TGTGCCAGTAGTGCCCGATCGAGGGGCCAAGAGACCCAGTACTTC. Full variable domain (rest looked up from reference TRBV19 and TRBJ2-5): DGGITQSPKYLFRKEGQNVTLSCEQNLNHDAMYWYRQDPGQGLRLIYYSQIVNDFQKGDIAEGYSVSREKKESFPLTVTSAQKNPTAFYLCASSARSRGQETQYFGPGTRLLVL.